This entry describes one TCR beta chain. Its recognized antigen is unknown. The sample holds no much larger clone one base away, and base qualities are not on file. This sample is part of a study of OX40 agonist ivuxolimab in advanced cancers. Regarding the complete study: Ivuxolimab was a fully human IgG2 agonistic monoclonal antibody targeting the costimulatory receptor OX40 (CD134). The paper covers the monotherapy dose-escalation part of the phase I ivuxolimab trial, which included N ≈ 50 patients. The point of sequencing TCRbeta in the periphery was to test whether ivuxolimab changed TCR sequence diversity and drove clonal T-cell expansion. Prior anti-PD-1, anti-PD-L1 or anti-CTLA-4 therapy was permitted, and 30% to 50% of dose-escalation patients had received checkpoint inhibitors. Partial responses occurred in three dose-escalation patients: two with cutaneous melanoma and one with hepatocellular carcinoma. In the dose-escalation cohort, around four fifths of patients were male, and the mean age was roughly 60 years with a range of roughly 20 to 85. Among the 52 dose-escalation patients, some 20 had hepatocellular carcinoma, 15 or so melanoma, 9 renal cell carcinoma and 9 head and neck cancer. Intravenous ivuxolimab was administered to patients every 2 weeks at six dose levels: 0.01, 0.1, 0.3, 1.5, 3 and 10 mg/kg. The paper's findings and limits, for the study overall: Low levels of normalized T-cell clonal expansion were also seen in some patients who did not respond. At doses of 0.1 to 3.0 mg/kg, clonal expansion of both CD4+ and CD8+ T cells in blood was seen between baseline and week 6. The antigen specificity of the clonally expanded peripheral T cells was not determined. After ivuxolimab, more expanded clones were found on average in CD8+ T cells than in CD4+ T cells. In partial responders in the 0.1-3.0 mg/kg groups, normalized peripheral clonal expansion was found to be among the lowest, especially among CD8+ T cells.

To sequence the TCRbeta CDR3 region, genomic DNA was isolated from the sorted cells. The immunoSEQ Assay was used to sequence the TCRbeta CDR3 regions. Imported from immuneACCESS, the table was reduced by TCRdb to in-frame sequences with V and J called. These copies leave out some clones; in studies compared against another copy, an unresolved V gene accounts for under half, and the cause of the remainder is not known. Counted in this sample were 70,000 to 75,000 clones; roughly 85% of them appeared once. Of the sample, 0.5% to 0.6% is held by the ten largest clones. Patients with autoimmune disease history or receiving systemic immunosuppression were excluded from the trial. In every dose cohort, peripheral blood was drawn for TCR sequencing at baseline, cycle 4 day 1, and cycle 7 day 1. Samples were obtained from an open-label, multicenter, first-in-human phase I dose-escalation trial of ivuxolimab. Adults with locally advanced or metastatic head and neck squamous cell, hepatocellular, melanoma or renal cell carcinoma were enrolled in the trial. CD4+ and CD8+ T cells were sorted separately from peripheral blood before TCR sequencing.

V gives up 6 bases and J gives up 4 bases, and the segment between their germline ends measures 12 bases. The CDR3 contains 13 residues, cysteine and phenylalanine counted. Solely the CDR3 DNA is kept, with 39 bases framed from the first base. The germline V gene yields WSHSY for CDR1 and SAAADI for CDR2. The chain is made from TRBV10-2 and TRBJ1-1, with a tentative D gene TRBD1 over 6 matching bases. This receptor was identified in an adult with an advanced solid tumor such as melanoma, head and neck, liver or kidney cancer. The sequencing here drew on CD4+ or CD8+ T cells sorted from blood, taken in a trial of the OX40 agonist ivuxolimab. The CDR3 sequence is CASSLQGPTEAFF. In nucleotide form, the sequence is TGCGCCAGCAGCTTACAGGGACCCACTGAAGCTTTCTTT.